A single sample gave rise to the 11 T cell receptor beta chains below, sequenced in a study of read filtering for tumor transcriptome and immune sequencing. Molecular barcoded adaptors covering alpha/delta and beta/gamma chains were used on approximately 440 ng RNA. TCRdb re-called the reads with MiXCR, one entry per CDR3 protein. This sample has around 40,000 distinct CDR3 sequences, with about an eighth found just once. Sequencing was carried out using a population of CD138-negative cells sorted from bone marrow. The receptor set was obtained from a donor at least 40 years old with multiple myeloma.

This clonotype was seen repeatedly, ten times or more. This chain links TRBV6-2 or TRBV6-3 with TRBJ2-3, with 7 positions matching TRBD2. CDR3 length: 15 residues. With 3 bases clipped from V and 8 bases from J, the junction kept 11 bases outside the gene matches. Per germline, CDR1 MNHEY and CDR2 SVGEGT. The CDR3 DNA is TGTGCCAGCAGTTATCCGGGACTACCTGTCGGTACGCAGTATTTT. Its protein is CASSYPGLPVGTQYF.

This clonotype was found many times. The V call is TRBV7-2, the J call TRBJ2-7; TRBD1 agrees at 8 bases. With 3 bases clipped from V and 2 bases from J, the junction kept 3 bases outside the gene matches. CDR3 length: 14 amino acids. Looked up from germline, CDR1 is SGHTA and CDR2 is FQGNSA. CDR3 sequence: CASSFWTGPYEQYF. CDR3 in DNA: TGTGCCAGCAGCTTCTGGACAGGGCCCTACGAGCAGTACTTC.

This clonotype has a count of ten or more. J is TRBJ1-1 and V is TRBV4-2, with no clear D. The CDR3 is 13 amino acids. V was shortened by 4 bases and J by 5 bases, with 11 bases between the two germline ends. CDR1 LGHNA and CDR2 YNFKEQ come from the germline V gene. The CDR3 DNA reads TGTGCCAGCAGCCTCCGGACGGCGACTGAAGCTTTCTTT. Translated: CASSLRTATEAFF.

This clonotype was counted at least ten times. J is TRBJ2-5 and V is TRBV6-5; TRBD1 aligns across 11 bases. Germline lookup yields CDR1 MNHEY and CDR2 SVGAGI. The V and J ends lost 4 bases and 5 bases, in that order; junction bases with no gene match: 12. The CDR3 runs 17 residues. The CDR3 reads CASSSGWTGGFLETQYF. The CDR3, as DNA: TGTGCCAGCAGTTCCGGATGGACAGGGGGCTTTTTGGAGACCCAGTACTTC.

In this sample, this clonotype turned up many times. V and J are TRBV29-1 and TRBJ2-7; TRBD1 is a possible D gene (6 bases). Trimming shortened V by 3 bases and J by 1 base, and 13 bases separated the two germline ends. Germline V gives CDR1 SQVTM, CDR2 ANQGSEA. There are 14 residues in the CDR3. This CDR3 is CSVDRQGISYEQYF. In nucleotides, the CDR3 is TGCAGCGTTGACAGGCAGGGGATATCCTACGAGCAGTACTTC.

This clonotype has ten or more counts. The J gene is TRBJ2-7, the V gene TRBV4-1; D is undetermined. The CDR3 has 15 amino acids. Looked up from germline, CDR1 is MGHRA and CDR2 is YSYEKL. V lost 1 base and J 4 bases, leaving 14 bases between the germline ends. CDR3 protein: CASSQGFSQIYEQYF. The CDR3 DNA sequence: TGCGCCAGCAGCCAAGGGTTCAGCCAGATTTACGAGCAGTACTTC.

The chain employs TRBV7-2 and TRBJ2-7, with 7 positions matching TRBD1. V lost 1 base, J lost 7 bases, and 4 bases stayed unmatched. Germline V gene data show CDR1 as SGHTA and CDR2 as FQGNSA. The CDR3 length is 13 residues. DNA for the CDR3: TGTGCCAGCAGCTTAGAAAGGGGGCGAGAGCAGTACTTC. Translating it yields CASSLERGREQYF.

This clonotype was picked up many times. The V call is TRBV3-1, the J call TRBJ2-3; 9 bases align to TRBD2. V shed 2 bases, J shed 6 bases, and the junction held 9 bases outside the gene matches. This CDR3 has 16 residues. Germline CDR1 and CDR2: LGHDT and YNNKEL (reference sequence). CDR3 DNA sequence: TGTGCCAGCAGCCAAATCCGCGGGGGGGTCCAGGATACGCAGTATTTT. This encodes CASSQIRGGVQDTQYF.

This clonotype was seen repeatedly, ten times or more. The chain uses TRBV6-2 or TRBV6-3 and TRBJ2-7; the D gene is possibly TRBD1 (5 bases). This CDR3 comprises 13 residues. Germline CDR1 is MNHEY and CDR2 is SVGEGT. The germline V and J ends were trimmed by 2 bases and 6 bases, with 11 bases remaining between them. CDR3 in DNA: TGTGCCAGCAGTTACCGGCCCCAGGGCGAGCAGTACTTC. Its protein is CASSYRPQGEQYF.

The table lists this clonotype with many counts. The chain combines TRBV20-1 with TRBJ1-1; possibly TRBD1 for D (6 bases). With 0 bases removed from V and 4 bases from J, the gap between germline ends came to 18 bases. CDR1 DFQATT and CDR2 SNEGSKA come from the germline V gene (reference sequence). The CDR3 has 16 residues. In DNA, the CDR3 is TGCAGTGCTAGAGATCCCTTTGCCCGACAGGCCACTGAAGCTTTCTTT. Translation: CSARDPFARQATEAFF.

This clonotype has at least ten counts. The CDR3 region is CSADRGWETQYF. CDR3 sequence (DNA): TGCAGTGCAGACAGGGGGTGGGAGACCCAGTACTTC. The V call is TRBV20-1, the J call TRBJ2-5, with 9 bases matching TRBD1. J lost 5 bases, V lost 6 bases, and 4 bases had no gene match. CDR1 DFQATT and CDR2 SNEGSKA come from the germline V gene (reference sequence). This CDR3 is 12 amino acids long.